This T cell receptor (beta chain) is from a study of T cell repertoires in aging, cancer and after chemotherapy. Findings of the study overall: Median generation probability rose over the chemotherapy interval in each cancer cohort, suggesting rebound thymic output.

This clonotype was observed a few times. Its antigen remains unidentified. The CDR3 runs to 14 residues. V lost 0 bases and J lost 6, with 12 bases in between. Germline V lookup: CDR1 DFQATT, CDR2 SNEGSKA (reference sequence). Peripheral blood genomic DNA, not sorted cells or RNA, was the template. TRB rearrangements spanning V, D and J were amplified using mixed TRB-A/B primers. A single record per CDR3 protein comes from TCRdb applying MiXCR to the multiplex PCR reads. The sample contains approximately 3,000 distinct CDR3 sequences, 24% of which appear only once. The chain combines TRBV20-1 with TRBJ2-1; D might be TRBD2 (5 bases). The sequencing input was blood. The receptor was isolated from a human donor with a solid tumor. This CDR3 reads CSARDRPAANEQFF. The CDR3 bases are TGCAGTGCTAGAGATAGGCCAGCGGCCAATGAGCAGTTCTTC.